Included here is one T cell receptor beta chain sequence, with context. Its specificity is unknown. This sample stems from a study of T cell responses to AZD1222 COVID-19 vaccine. Study findings and constraints: Clonal diversity was possibly underestimated, and the donors were mostly white British, with more females.

With 0 bases clipped from V and 2 bases from J, the junction kept 6 bases outside the gene matches. Germline CDR1 reads LGHDT; CDR2 reads YNNKEL (reference sequence). The CDR3 covers 17 residues. The data were produced by immunoSEQ multiplex PCR, yet TCRdb's version contains in-frame clones alone and is incomplete. The sample includes approximately 190,000 clones, roughly 92% of them seen just once. This receptor was taken from an adult who received the AZD1222 COVID-19 vaccine. The sequencing used peripheral blood, collected 28 days after the second AZD1222 dose. V usage is TRBV3-1 (or the pseudogene TRBV3-2) and J usage is TRBJ2-2; TRBD2 agrees at 7 bases. The chain's CDR3 is CASSQDLASGNTGELFF. Written as DNA, the CDR3 is TGTGCCAGCAGCCAAGATTTAGCTAGCGGAAACACCGGGGAGCTGTTTTTT.